The 4 T cell receptor beta chains below come from one sample, sequenced in a study of T cell responses to AZD1222 COVID-19 vaccine. This table comes from immunoSEQ multiplex PCR, and its TCRdb copy is limited to in-frame clones, with some not included. The sample has 150,000 to 200,000 clones; just over 90% are singletons. The starting material was peripheral blood, obtained on day 0 of AZD1222 vaccination. These receptors were collected from an adult in good health.

The V call is TRBV25-1, the J call TRBJ2-7; D gene ambiguous. V lost 6 bases and J lost 6, with 12 bases in between. The V gene's germline CDR1 is MGHDK and CDR2 SYGVNS. The CDR3 is 12 amino acids. CDR3: CASRAAAVEQYF. CDR3 in DNA: TGTGCCAGCAGGGCCGCTGCGGTCGAGCAGTACTTC.

The V gene is TRBV3-1 (or the pseudogene TRBV3-2), the J gene TRBJ1-3; D call uncertain. This CDR3 comprises 12 residues. Trimming removed 4 bases from V and 4 bases from J, with 5 bases in between. The germline V gene encodes CDR1 LGHDT and CDR2 YNNKEL (reference sequence). The CDR3 sequence is CASSPEGNTIYF. DNA for the CDR3: TGTGCCAGCAGCCCGGAGGGAAACACCATATATTTT.

V usage is TRBV5-1 and J usage is TRBJ1-1; 10 bases line up with TRBD1. The CDR3 length is 16 residues. From germline, CDR1 is SGHRS and CDR2 YFSETQ. J lost 4 bases, V lost 1 base, and 7 bases had no gene match. CDR3: CASSLSGTGVITEAFF. Here the CDR3 DNA reads TGCGCCAGCAGCTTGTCCGGGACAGGGGTGATCACTGAAGCTTTCTTT.

This clone was found a few times. V and J are TRBV2 and TRBJ2-2; 11 nucleotides line up with TRBD1. V lost 6 bases to trimming and J lost 4 bases; unmatched junction nucleotides: 1. Germline loops: CDR1 SNHLY, CDR2 FYNNEI. This CDR3 has 14 amino acids. The CDR3 sequence: CASSGQGATGELFF. The CDR3 DNA reads as TGTGCCAGCAGCGGACAGGGGGCCACCGGGGAGCTGTTTTTT. Combining the CDR3 with reference TRBV2 and TRBJ2-2 gives the whole variable domain EPEVTQTPSHQVTQMGQEVILRCVPISNHLYFYWYRQILGQKVEFLVSFYNNEISEKSEIFDDQFSVERPDGSNFTLKIRSTKLEDSAMYFCASSGQGATGELFFGEGSRLTVL.